One and the same sample provided the 16 T cell receptor beta chains below, sequenced in a study of blood T cell repertoires in COVID-19. The protocol was immunoSEQ multiplex PCR, while the TCRdb copy is restricted to in-frame clones and leaves out a portion. The repertoire holds fewer than 200,000 clones, with approximately 87% as singletons. The sequenced material came from peripheral blood. The receptors come from a man in his 70s with active or convalescent COVID-19.

The table lists this clone with a count of one. The rearrangement joins TRBV5-1 to TRBJ1-1; 7 bases are a match to TRBD1. V lost 4 bases to trimming and J lost 5 bases; unmatched junction nucleotides: 17. This CDR3 is 17 amino acids long. The germline V gene encodes CDR1 SGHRS and CDR2 YFSETQ. DNA of the CDR3: TGCGCCAGCAGCCTTGCCCCAATGGACAGGTTCGGGACTGAAGCTTTCTTT. Translated, it gives CASSLAPMDRFGTEAFF. The full variable domain, completed using reference TRBV5-1 and TRBJ1-1, is KAGVTQTPRYLIKTRGQQVTLSCSPISGHRSVSWYQQTPGQGLQFLFEYFSETQRNKGNFPGRFSGRQFSNSRSEMNVSTLELGDSALYLCASSLAPMDRFGTEAFFGQGTRLTVV.

This chain joins TRBV19 and TRBJ1-5; D unresolved. The length of the CDR3 is 16 residues. Germline V lookup: CDR1 LNHDA, CDR2 SQIVND (reference sequence). The germline V and J ends were trimmed by 1 base and 0 bases, with 10 bases remaining between them. Here the CDR3 DNA reads TGTGCCAGTAGTATAGGGAGGGCCGGTAGCAATCAGCCCCAGCATTTT. This encodes CASSIGRAGSNQPQHF.

This chain links TRBV4-1 with TRBJ1-5; D perhaps matches TRBD1 (5 bases). Trimming removed 1 base at V and 4 bases at J, with 8 bases between. This CDR3 comprises 14 residues. CDR1 and CDR2 (germline): MGHRA, YSYEKL. CDR3 coding DNA: TGCGCCAGCAGCCAAGCCCGGGGGAATCAGCCCCAGCATTTT. Translating it yields CASSQARGNQPQHF.

A word on this clone: In the same sample, other DNA sequences code for this CDR3. This chain joins TRBV30 and TRBJ1-5; a weak D match, TRBD1 (5 bases). Germline CDR1 and CDR2: GTSNPN and SVGIG (reference sequence). This CDR3 is 13 amino acids long. V was shortened by 0 bases and J by 5 bases, with 8 bases between the two germline ends. The CDR3 spells CAWSVRGDQPQHF. The DNA of the CDR3 is TGTGCCTGGAGTGTACGGGGGGATCAGCCCCAGCATTTT.

The CDR3 sequence: CASSQAGKREKLFF. The CDR3 DNA sequence: TGTGCCAGCAGCCAAGCAGGGAAACGTGAAAAACTGTTTTTT. The chain recombines TRBV3-1 (or the pseudogene TRBV3-2) with TRBJ1-4, with D tentatively TRBD1 (5 bases). Trimming took off 1 base at V and 7 bases at J, with 10 bases between the two ends. The CDR3 is made up of 14 amino acids. Germline V gene lookup returns CDR1 LGHDT and CDR2 YNNKEL (reference sequence).

This sequence joins TRBV5-4 and TRBJ2-3; D is possibly TRBD2 (5 bases). This CDR3 has 14 amino acids. CDR1 is SGHNT, CDR2 YYREEE, per germline (reference sequence). Trimming stripped 3 bases from V and 7 bases from J, with 15 bases between. CDR3 sequence reads: CASSSRGRGNTQYF. CDR3 DNA sequence: TGTGCCAGCAGCTCTCGTGGGAGAGGGAATACGCAGTATTTT.

The rearrangement uses TRBV27 and TRBJ2-2; 12 bases fit TRBD2. Germline assignment: CDR1 MNHEY and CDR2 SMNVEV (reference sequence). V dropped 4 bases and J dropped 7; count of bases not matched to a gene: 4. This CDR3 has 15 amino acids. The CDR3 DNA sequence: TGTGCCAGCAGTTGGGGACTAGCGGGCGGCGGGGAGCTGTTTTTT. It translates to CASSWGLAGGGELFF.

This rearrangement joins TRBV18 to TRBJ2-3, with TRBD1 matching over 7 bases. The germline gives CDR1 KGHSH, CDR2 LQKENI. The CDR3 length is 15 residues. V lost 2 bases, J lost 3 bases, and 5 bases stayed unmatched. CDR3 coding DNA: TGTGCCAGCTCACCATTGACAGGGTCAACAGATACGCAGTATTTT. Protein sequence: CASSPLTGSTDTQYF.

This clone was counted only a few times. The genes are TRBV6-5 and TRBJ1-2; D possibly corresponds to TRBD1 (6 bases). The germline gives CDR1 MNHEY, CDR2 SVGAGI. Trimming left V 7 bases short and J 4 bases short, with 16 bases between. The CDR3 has 14 residues. The DNA of the CDR3 is TGTGCCAGCAAAATAAGCGGGGGCAGCTATGGCTACACCTTC. It translates to CASKISGGSYGYTF.

This sequence joins TRBV11-2 and TRBJ1-2; the match to TRBD1 covers 9 bases. In germline, CDR1 is SGHAT, CDR2 FQNNGV. The CDR3 spans 18 residues. Unmatched junction bases numbered 13, after V lost 2 bases and J lost 3 bases. The CDR3 sequence is CASSLSGWGQGSDYGYTF. The CDR3 DNA is TGTGCCAGCAGCTTATCGGGATGGGGACAGGGTTCTGACTATGGCTACACCTTC.

This clone appeared a single time. J is TRBJ2-7 and V is TRBV2, with 9 bases fitting TRBD2. This CDR3 has 13 residues. The V gene end was trimmed by 5 bases and the J gene end by 4 bases; junction bases not matched to a gene: 3. The V gene's germline CDR1 is SNHLY and CDR2 FYNNEI. CDR3 protein: CASSPGLAYEQYF. The DNA of the CDR3 is TGTGCCAGCAGTCCTGGACTAGCGTACGAGCAGTACTTC.

This chain links TRBV10-3 with TRBJ2-1; D is uncertain. V lost 5 bases and J 6 bases, leaving 11 bases between the germline ends. The CDR3 extends over 13 amino acids. Germline V gene lookup returns CDR1 ENHRY and CDR2 SYGVKD. CDR3 nucleotide sequence: TGTGCCATCAGTAATGGCCTTCTCAATGAGCAGTTCTTC. Its translation: CAISNGLLNEQFF.

The genes are TRBV30 and TRBJ1-1; D not certain. Germline values: CDR1 GTSNPN, CDR2 SVGIG (reference sequence). The CDR3 consists of 11 residues. V was shortened by 1 base and J by 10 bases, with 10 bases between the two germline ends. CDR3 residues: CAWSENSRAFF. In DNA, the CDR3 is TGTGCCTGGAGTGAGAACAGCCGAGCTTTCTTT.

The CDR3 DNA follows: TGTGCCAGCAGTCGACCGGGACAGGGAGATCAGCCCCAGCATTTT. Encoded protein: CASSRPGQGDQPQHF. The chain links TRBV2 to TRBJ1-5, with 9 bases that match TRBD1. Trimming at V came to 5 bases and at J to 5 bases, leaving 7 bases not matched to a gene. CDR1 is SNHLY and CDR2 is FYNNEI in the germline V gene. CDR3 size: 15 residues.

This chain uses TRBV5-1 with TRBJ1-1; 7 bases are shared with TRBD1. The V gene end was trimmed by 3 bases and the J gene end by 0 bases; junction bases not matched to a gene: 8. CDR3 length equals 16 residues. Germline V CDR1 and CDR2: SGHRS, YFSETQ. CDR3 sequence (DNA): TGCGCCAGCAGCTCCCTTTCGGGACAGATGAACACTGAAGCTTTCTTT. Translating it yields CASSSLSGQMNTEAFF.

V is TRBV11-2 and J is TRBJ1-2, with 9 positions matching TRBD1. Germline lookup yields CDR1 SGHAT and CDR2 FQNNGV. The CDR3 runs to 15 residues. Germline trimming cut 5 bases from V and 2 bases from J; bases unmatched to any gene: 6. This CDR3 reads CASSTWTGANYGYTF. CDR3 bases: TGTGCCAGCAGCACCTGGACAGGGGCGAACTATGGCTACACCTTC.